This passage covers 17 T cell receptor beta chains from one sample sequenced in a study of shared clonotypes between healthy human individuals. Clones were sequenced by immunoSEQ multiplex PCR, and TCRdb holds only the in-frame ones, with some missing. The sample has hundreds of thousands of clones, around 90% seen once; the top ten hold around 15%. The sequenced sample consisted of memory CD8+ T cells sorted from blood. Subset: CD45RO+ cells pooled with CCR7-negative TemRA cells. These receptors were collected from a young man in good health.

The chain employs TRBV13 and TRBJ2-5; no clear D. Trimming pared 3 bases from V and 4 bases from J, leaving 9 bases between. Germline values: CDR1 PRHDT, CDR2 FYEKMQ (reference sequence). The CDR3 loop spans 13 amino acids. DNA for the CDR3: TGTGCCAGCAGCTTCAAGCATGGAGAGACCCAGTACTTC. Translation: CASSFKHGETQYF.

This chain links TRBV7-8 with TRBJ1-2; 7 bases line up with TRBD1. Germline V CDR1 and CDR2: SGHVS, FQNEAQ. With 1 base clipped from V and 5 bases from J, the junction kept 4 bases outside the gene matches. The length of the CDR3 is 14 residues. CDR3 nucleotides: TGTGCCAGCAGCTTAGTAACAGGGGAATATGGCTACACCTTC. Translated, it gives CASSLVTGEYGYTF.

The genes are TRBV7-8 and TRBJ2-1, with TRBD1 matching 7 bases. Germline V lookup: CDR1 SGHVS, CDR2 FQNEAQ. The CDR3 is made up of 16 amino acids. The V segment lost 5 bases and the J segment 4 bases; nucleotides outside the gene matches: 11. CDR3 in amino acids: CASSPRPETGYNEQFF. DNA of the CDR3: TGTGCCAGCAGCCCCCGTCCCGAGACAGGGTACAATGAGCAGTTCTTC. Variable domain in full (rest from reference TRBV7-8 and TRBJ2-1): GAGVSQSPRYKVAKRGQDVALRCDPISGHVSLFWYQQALGQGPEFLTYFQNEAQLDKSGLPSDRFFAERPEGSVSTLKIQRTQQEDSAVYLCASSPRPETGYNEQFFGPGTRLTVL.

The chain's CDR3 is CAIRGYYEQYF. The DNA of the CDR3 is TGTGCCATAAGGGGATACTACGAGCAGTACTTC. This chain uses TRBV7-9 with TRBJ2-7; D may be TRBD1 (5 bases). Trimming cost V 10 bases and J 3 bases, with 10 bases left between them. The CDR3 has 11 residues. Germline lookup yields CDR1 SEHNR and CDR2 FQNEAQ (reference sequence). The variable domain in full, completed from reference TRBV7-9 and TRBJ2-7, reads DTGVSQNPRHKITKRGQNVTFRCDPISEHNRLYWYRQTLGQGPEFLTYFQNEAQLEKSRLLSDRFSAERPKGSFSTLEIQRTEQGDSAMYLCAIRGYYEQYFGPGTRLTVT.

The chain links TRBV14 to TRBJ2-7; D unresolved. Germline V gene sequence: CDR1 SGHDN, CDR2 FVKESK. V lost 0 bases, J lost 7 bases, and 10 bases lay in between. The CDR3 has 13 residues. As DNA, the CDR3 is TGTGCCAGCAGCCAAGATAGACTGTTGGAGCAGTACTTC. Its translation: CASSQDRLLEQYF.

The V and J genes are TRBV28 and TRBJ1-1, with D perhaps TRBD1 (6 bases). The CDR3 length is 15 residues. Looked up from germline, CDR1 is MDHEN and CDR2 is SYDVKM. The germline V and J ends were trimmed by 6 bases and 7 bases, with 21 bases remaining between them. The CDR3 DNA follows: TGTGCCAGCAGGTCTCTTACAGGGCCCACGGGTGAAGCTTTCTTT. Its translation: CASRSLTGPTGEAFF.

J is TRBJ1-1 and V is TRBV29-1; no definite D call. The germline V and J ends were trimmed by 3 bases and 6 bases, with 23 bases remaining between them. The CDR3 has 16 residues. Per the germline V gene, CDR1 is SQVTM and CDR2 is ANQGSEA. CDR3 DNA: TGCAGCGTTGATGAGGGCAGGCACTACCGGATCGCTGAAGCTTTCTTT. It specifies CSVDEGRHYRIAEAFF.

The V call is TRBV7-8, the J call TRBJ1-1, with D maybe TRBD1 (6 bases). Germline V gene lookup returns CDR1 SGHVS and CDR2 FQNEAQ. The CDR3 totals 12 residues. Trimming shortened V by 5 bases and J by 7 bases, and 11 bases separated the two germline ends. CDR3 region: CASSLQGGEAFF. The CDR3 DNA reads as TGTGCCAGCAGCCTACAGGGAGGTGAAGCTTTCTTT.

The J gene is TRBJ2-1, the V gene TRBV10-1, with TRBD2 matching 8 bases. The CDR3 consists of 16 residues. The germline V gene encodes CDR1 WNHNN and CDR2 SYGVQD (reference sequence). Losses at the gene ends were 0 bases for V and 8 bases for J; bases not matched to a gene: 9. The CDR3 reads CASSESVASGLDEQFF. The DNA for the CDR3 is TGCGCCAGCAGTGAGTCGGTGGCTAGCGGGCTGGATGAGCAGTTCTTC.

In DNA, the CDR3 is TGTGCTAGTGGTTTGGTGGGCAGGGGCTCCTATAATTCACCCCTCCACTTT. This codes for CASGLVGRGSYNSPLHF. The rearrangement uses TRBV12-5 and TRBJ1-6, with a tentative D call TRBD1 (6 bases). This CDR3 has 17 residues. Deletions cut 0 bases from V and 0 bases from J, with 9 bases between. CDR1 and CDR2 (germline): LGHNT, FRNRAP.

This chain connects TRBV7-9 to TRBJ2-7; no reliable D call. The CDR3 spans 12 residues. Trimming took off 5 bases at V and 4 bases at J, with 9 bases between the two ends. Germline CDR1 SEHNR, CDR2 FQNEAQ (reference sequence). The chain's CDR3 is CASSEIQYEQYF. In DNA, the CDR3 is TGTGCCAGCAGCGAAATACAGTACGAGCAGTACTTC.

The rearrangement joins TRBV7-9 to TRBJ2-1; 8 bases are a match to TRBD2. The CDR3 consists of 17 residues. The ends lost 5 bases at V and 0 bases at J; junction bases unmatched: 9. Per germline, CDR1 SEHNR and CDR2 FQNEAQ (reference sequence). The CDR3 loop is CASSPGGEGPSYNEQFF. The CDR3 DNA follows: TGTGCCAGCAGCCCGGGAGGGGAGGGACCCTCCTACAATGAGCAGTTCTTC.

The V call is TRBV10-3, the J call TRBJ2-7; 8 nucleotides match TRBD1. The J segment lost 1 base and the V segment lost 3 bases, leaving 11 bases of the junction unmatched. This CDR3 spans 17 amino acids. The germline V gene encodes CDR1 ENHRY and CDR2 SYGVKD. In nucleotides, the CDR3 is TGTGCCATCAGTGATTATGTTGACAGGGGAATTTCCTACGAGCAGTACTTC. It translates to CAISDYVDRGISYEQYF.

This chain links TRBV2 with TRBJ2-1; 10 bases align to TRBD2. Trimming at V came to 6 bases and at J to 7 bases, leaving 12 bases not matched to a gene. CDR1 is SNHLY and CDR2 is FYNNEI in the germline V gene. The CDR3 runs 16 residues. The CDR3 coding sequence is TGTGCCAGCAGCTATGGGTCTAGCGGGAGAGGGAATGAGCAGTTCTTC. It encodes CASSYGSSGRGNEQFF.

J is TRBJ1-2 and V is TRBV5-1; D ambiguous. V lost 3 bases to trimming and J lost 3 bases, with 9 bases between them. The CDR3 has 13 residues. Germline values: CDR1 SGHRS, CDR2 YFSETQ. CDR3 sequence (DNA): TGCGCCAGCAGCTCGGGCGGGCACTATGGCTACACCTTC. It yields the protein CASSSGGHYGYTF.

The chain links TRBV6-5 to TRBJ2-5; 9 bases align to TRBD1. Trimming at V came to 5 bases and at J to 3 bases, leaving 7 bases not matched to a gene. Germline V CDR1 and CDR2: MNHEY, SVGAGI. The CDR3 is 15 amino acids. The CDR3 protein is CASSTLRDREETQYF. CDR3 DNA: TGTGCCAGCAGTACTCTCCGGGACAGGGAAGAGACCCAGTACTTC.

This clone has just one count. The gene calls are TRBV19 and TRBJ2-5; D perhaps matches TRBD2 (6 bases). V lost 5 bases, J lost 3 bases, and 10 bases lay in between. CDR3 length: 13 amino acids. CDR1 is LNHDA and CDR2 is SQIVND in the germline V gene (reference sequence). The CDR3 reads CASSWRGEETQYF. The CDR3 nucleotides are TGTGCCAGTAGTTGGCGGGGTGAAGAGACCCAGTACTTC.